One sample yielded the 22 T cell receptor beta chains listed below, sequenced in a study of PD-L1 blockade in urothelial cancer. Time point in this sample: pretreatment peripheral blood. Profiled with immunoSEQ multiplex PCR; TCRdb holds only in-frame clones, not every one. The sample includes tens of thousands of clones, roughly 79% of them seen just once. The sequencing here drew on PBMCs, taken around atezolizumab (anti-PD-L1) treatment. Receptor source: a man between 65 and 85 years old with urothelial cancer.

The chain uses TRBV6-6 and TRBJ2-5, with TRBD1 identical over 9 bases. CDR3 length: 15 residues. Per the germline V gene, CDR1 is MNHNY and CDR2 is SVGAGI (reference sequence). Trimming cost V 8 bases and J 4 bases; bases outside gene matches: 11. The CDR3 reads CASQPTGGAVETQYF. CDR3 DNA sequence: TGTGCCAGCCAGCCAACAGGGGGCGCGGTAGAGACCCAGTACTTC.

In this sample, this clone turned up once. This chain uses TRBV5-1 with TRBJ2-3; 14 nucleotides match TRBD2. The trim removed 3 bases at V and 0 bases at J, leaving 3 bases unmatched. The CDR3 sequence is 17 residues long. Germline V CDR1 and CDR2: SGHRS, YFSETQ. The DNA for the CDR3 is TGCGCCAGCAGCTCGGGACTAGCGGGGGCCAGCACAGATACGCAGTATTTT. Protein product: CASSSGLAGASTDTQYF.

CDR3 amino acids: CASSATGNTEAFF. The DNA of the CDR3 is TGTGCCAGCAGTGCAACAGGAAACACTGAAGCTTTCTTT. This chain links TRBV25-1 with TRBJ1-1, with a weak D call TRBD1 (5 bases). The germline V gene has CDR1 MGHDK and CDR2 SYGVNS. The CDR3 extends over 13 amino acids. With 4 bases removed from V and 2 bases from J, the gap between germline ends came to 8 bases.

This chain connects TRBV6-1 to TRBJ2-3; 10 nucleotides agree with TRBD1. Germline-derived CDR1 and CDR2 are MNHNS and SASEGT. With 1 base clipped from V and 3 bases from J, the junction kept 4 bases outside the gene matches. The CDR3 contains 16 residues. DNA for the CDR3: TGTGCCAGCAGTGAAGGGACAGGGGGATGGACAGATACGCAGTATTTT. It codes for CASSEGTGGWTDTQYF.

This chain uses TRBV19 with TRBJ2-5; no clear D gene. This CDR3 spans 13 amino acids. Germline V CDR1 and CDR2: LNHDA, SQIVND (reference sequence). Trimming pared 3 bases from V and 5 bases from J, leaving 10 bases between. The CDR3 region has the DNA TGTGCCAGTAGTATTAGTCGAATGGAGACCCAGTACTTC. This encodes CASSISRMETQYF.

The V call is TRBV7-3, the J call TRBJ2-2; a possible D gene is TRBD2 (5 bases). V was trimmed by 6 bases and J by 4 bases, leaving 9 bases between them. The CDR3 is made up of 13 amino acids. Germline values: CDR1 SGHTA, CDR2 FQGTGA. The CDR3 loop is CASSLGGTGELFF. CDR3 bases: TGTGCCAGCAGTTTAGGAGGCACCGGGGAGCTGTTTTTT. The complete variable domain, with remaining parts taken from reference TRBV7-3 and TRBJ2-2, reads GAGVSQTPSNKVTEKGKYVELRCDPISGHTALYWYRQSLGQGPEFLIYFQGTGAADDSGLPNDRFFAVRPEGSVSTLKIQRTERGDSAVYLCASSLGGTGELFFGEGSRLTVL.

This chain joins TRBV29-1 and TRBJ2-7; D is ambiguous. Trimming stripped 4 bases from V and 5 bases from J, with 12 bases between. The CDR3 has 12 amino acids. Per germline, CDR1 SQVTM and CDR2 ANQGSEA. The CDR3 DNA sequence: TGCAGCGTTGTGGGTTTGAGGAACGAGCAGTACTTC. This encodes CSVVGLRNEQYF.

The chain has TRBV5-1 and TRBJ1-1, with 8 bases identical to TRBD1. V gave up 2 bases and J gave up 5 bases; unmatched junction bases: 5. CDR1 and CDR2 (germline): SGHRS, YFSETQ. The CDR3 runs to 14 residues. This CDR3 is CASSLSGGETEAFF. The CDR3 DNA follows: TGCGCCAGCAGCTTATCAGGGGGCGAGACTGAAGCTTTCTTT.

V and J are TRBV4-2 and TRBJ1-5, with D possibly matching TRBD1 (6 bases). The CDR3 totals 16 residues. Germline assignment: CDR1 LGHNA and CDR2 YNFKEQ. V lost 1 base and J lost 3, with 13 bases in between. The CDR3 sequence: CASSQVLKGDNQPQHF. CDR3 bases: TGTGCCAGCAGCCAAGTCCTAAAGGGGGACAATCAGCCCCAGCATTTT.

CDR3 region: CASSVVPTGGGSETQYF. The CDR3 region has the DNA TGTGCCAGCAGCGTAGTGCCAACGGGCGGGGGCTCCGAGACCCAGTACTTC. The chain couples TRBV9 to TRBJ2-5; tentatively, D is TRBD2 (7 bases). Per germline, CDR1 SGDLS and CDR2 YYNGEE. The V gene lost 0 bases and the J gene lost 5 bases, with 20 bases spanning the gap. The CDR3 is made up of 17 amino acids.

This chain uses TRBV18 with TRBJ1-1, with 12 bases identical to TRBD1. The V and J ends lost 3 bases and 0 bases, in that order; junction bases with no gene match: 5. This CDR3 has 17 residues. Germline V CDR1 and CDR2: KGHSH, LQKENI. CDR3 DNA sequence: TGTGCCAGCTCACCGATGGGGACAGGGGGCCTGAACACTGAAGCTTTCTTT. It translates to CASSPMGTGGLNTEAFF.

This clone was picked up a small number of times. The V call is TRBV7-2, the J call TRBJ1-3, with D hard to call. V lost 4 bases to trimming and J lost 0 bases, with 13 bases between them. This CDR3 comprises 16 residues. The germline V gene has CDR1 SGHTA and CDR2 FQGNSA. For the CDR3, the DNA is TGTGCCAGCAGCTCGTACAGCTTCCGCTCTGGAAACACCATATATTTT. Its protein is CASSSYSFRSGNTIYF.

CDR3 bases: TGTGCCAGCAGCTTATTAGCGGGGGCCCGCACAGATACGCAGTATTTT. This sequence encodes CASSLLAGARTDTQYF. This chain uses TRBV7-3 with TRBJ2-3; 9 bases line up with TRBD2. In germline, CDR1 is SGHTA, CDR2 FQGTGA. This CDR3 has 16 amino acids. V lost 2 bases, J lost 1 base, and 4 bases stayed unmatched.

CDR3 coding DNA: TGTGCCAGCAGTGTGGCACCCGTAGATACGCAGTATTTT. Its protein is CASSVAPVDTQYF. The chain links TRBV2 to TRBJ2-3; D call uncertain. CDR3 size: 13 residues. CDR1 is SNHLY and CDR2 is FYNNEI in the germline V gene. With 4 bases removed from V and 5 bases from J, the gap between germline ends came to 10 bases.

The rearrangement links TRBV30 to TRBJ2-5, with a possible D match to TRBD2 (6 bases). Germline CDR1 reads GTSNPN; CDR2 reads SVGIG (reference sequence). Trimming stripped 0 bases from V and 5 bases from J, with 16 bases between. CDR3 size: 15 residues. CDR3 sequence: CAWSVTGSGGETQYF. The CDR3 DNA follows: TGTGCCTGGAGTGTCACCGGGAGCGGCGGTGAGACCCAGTACTTC.

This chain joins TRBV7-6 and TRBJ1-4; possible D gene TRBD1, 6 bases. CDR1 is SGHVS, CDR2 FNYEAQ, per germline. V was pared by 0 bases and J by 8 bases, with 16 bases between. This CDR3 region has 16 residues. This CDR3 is CASSLARGAGQEKLFF. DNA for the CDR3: TGTGCCAGCAGCTTAGCGCGGGGGGCCGGTCAGGAAAAACTGTTTTTT.

This CDR3 reads CASSLGPSQGGTGELFF. The CDR3 DNA reads TGTGCCAGCAGCTTGGGCCCTTCGCAGGGAGGGACCGGGGAGCTGTTTTTT. V usage is TRBV5-6 and J usage is TRBJ2-2; 7 bases map to TRBD2. The CDR3 has 17 residues. Trimming removed 0 bases from V and 5 bases from J; junction bases left unmatched: 10. Germline V gene data show CDR1 as SGHDT and CDR2 as YYEEEE.

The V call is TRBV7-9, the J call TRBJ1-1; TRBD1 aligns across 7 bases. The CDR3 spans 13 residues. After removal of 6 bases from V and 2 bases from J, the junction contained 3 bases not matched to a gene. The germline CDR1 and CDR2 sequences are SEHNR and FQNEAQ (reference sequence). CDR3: CASRRQGNTEAFF. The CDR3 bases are TGTGCCAGCAGGAGACAGGGCAACACTGAAGCTTTCTTT.

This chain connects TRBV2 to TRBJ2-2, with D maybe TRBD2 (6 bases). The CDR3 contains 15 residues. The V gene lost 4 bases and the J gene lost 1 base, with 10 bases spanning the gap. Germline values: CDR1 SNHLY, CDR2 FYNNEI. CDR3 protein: CASSATGRNTGELFF. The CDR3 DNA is TGTGCCAGCAGTGCGACCGGGAGGAACACCGGGGAGCTGTTTTTT.

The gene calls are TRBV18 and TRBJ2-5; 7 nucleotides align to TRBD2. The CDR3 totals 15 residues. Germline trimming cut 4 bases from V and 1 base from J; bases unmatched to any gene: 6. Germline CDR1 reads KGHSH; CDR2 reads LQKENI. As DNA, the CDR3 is TGTGCCAGCTCACAGGCTAGCGGAATCCAAGAGACCCAGTACTTC. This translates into CASSQASGIQETQYF.

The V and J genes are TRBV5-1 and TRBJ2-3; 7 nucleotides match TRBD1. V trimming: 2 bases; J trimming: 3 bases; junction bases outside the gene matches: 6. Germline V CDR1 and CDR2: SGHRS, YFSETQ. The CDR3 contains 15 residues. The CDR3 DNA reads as TGCGCCAGCAGCTTCACTGGGACAGTGACAGATACGCAGTATTTT. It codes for CASSFTGTVTDTQYF.

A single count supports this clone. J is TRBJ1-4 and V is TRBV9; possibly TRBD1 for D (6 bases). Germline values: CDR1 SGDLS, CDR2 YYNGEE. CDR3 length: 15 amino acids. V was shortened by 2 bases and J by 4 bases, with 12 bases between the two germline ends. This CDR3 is CASSVGGDINEKLFF. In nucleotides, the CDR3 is TGTGCCAGCAGCGTGGGGGGGGACATTAATGAAAAACTGTTTTTT.